The clone carrying this T cell receptor beta chain was counted a few times. A much bigger clone sits one base away, suggesting this may be a read error. The CDR3 carries no conserved terminal phenylalanine or tryptophan, so it likely arises from a read error. Before thyroid surgery, none of the patients had received any treatment. These data belong to a study of metastatic and nonmetastatic thyroid tumors. In the original analysis: A papillary thyroid cancer distant-metastasis classifier was built from CDR3 differences across clinicopathological groups. TCRdb called clones again from the PCR reads with MiXCR. TCRdb's processing, not the study's, gives the V and J calls here. The sample includes about 39,000 clones, more than 15% of them seen just once. The sequence came from a female donor with papillary thyroid cancer or a benign thyroid nodule (not recorded which). Some clones in this sample may be carry-over from other donors' samples. Material for sequencing was blood.

DNA for the CDR3: TGCAGTGCCCTCGGGACTAGCGGGTTCAATGAGCAGTTCCTC. It yields the protein CSALGTSGFNEQFL. The rearrangement uses TRBV20-1 and TRBJ2-1; 12 bases line up with TRBD2. This CDR3 is 14 amino acids long. V trimming: 6 bases; J trimming: 6 bases; junction bases outside the gene matches: 6. CDR1 and CDR2 from the germline V gene are DFQATT and SNEGSKA (reference sequence).